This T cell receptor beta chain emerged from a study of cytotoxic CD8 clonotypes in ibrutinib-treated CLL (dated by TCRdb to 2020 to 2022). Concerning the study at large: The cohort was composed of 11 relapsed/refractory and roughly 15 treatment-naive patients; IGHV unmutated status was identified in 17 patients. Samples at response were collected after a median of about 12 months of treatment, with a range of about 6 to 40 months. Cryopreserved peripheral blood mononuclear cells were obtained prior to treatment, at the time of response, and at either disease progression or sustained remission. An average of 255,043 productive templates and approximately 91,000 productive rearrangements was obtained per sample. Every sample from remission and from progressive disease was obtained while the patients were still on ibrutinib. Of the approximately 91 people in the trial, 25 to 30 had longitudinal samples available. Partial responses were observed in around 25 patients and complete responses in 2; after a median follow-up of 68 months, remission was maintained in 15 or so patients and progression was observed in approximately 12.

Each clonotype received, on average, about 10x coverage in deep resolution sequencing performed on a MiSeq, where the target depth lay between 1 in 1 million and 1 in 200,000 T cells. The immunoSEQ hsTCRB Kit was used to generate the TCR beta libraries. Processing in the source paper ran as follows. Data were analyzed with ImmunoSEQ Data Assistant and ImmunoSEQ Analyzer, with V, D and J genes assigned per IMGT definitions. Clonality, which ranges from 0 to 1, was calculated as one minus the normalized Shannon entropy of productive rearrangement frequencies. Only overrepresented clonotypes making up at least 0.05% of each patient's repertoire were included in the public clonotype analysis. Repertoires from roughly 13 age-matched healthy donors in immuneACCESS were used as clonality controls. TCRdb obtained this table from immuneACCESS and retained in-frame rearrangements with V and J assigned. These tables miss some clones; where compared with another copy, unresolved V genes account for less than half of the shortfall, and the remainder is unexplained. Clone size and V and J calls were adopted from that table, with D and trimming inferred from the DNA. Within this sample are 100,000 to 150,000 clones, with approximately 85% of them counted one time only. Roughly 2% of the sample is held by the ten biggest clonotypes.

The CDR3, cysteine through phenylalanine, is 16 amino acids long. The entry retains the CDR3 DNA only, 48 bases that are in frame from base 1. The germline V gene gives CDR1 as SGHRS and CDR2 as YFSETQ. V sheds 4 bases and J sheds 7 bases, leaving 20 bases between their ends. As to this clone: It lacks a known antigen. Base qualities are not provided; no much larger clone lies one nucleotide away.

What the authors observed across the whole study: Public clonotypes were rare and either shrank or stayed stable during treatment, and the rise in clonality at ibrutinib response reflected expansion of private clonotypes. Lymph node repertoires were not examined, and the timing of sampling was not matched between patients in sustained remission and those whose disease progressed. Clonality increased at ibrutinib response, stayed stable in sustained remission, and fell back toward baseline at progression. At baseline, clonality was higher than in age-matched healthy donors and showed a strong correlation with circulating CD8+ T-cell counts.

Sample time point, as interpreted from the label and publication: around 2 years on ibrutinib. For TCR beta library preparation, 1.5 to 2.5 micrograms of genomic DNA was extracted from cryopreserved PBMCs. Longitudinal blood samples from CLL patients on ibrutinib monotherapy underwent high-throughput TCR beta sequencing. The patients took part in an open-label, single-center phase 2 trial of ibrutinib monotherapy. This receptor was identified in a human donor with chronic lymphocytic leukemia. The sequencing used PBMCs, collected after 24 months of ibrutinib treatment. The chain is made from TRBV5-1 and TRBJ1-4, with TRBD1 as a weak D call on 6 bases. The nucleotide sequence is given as TGCGCCAGCAGCCCGATCAGGGGTTCAGAGGGTGAAAAACTGTTTTTT. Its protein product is CASSPIRGSEGEKLFF. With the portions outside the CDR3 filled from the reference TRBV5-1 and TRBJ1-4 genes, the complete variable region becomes KAGVTQTPRYLIKTRGQQVTLSCSPISGHRSVSWYQQTPGQGLQFLFEYFSETQRNKGNFPGRFSGRQFSNSRSEMNVSTLELGDSALYLCASSPIRGSEGEKLFFGSGTQLSVL.